The clone carrying this T cell receptor beta chain was observed a single time. Its antigen is not known. This entry is derived from a study of chemoradiotherapy in HPV16-positive cancers. The overall study: Candidate HPV-specific T-cell clones and common TCR motifs came from functional assays in a couple of HPV16-positive patients.

Germline CDR1 and CDR2: SGHDT and YYEEEE. V dropped 2 bases and J dropped 0 bases, with 2 bases sitting between them. The CDR3 covers 12 residues. Libraries were prepared by immunoSEQ multiplex PCR; TCRdb keeps only in-frame clonotypes and omits some of them. The data contain more than 2,000 clones, 75% to 80% of them seen just once; the ten biggest clones take up over 9%. Overall study results and limits: For HPV16-positive patients, expanding HPV-responsive T cells associated with longer recurrence-free survival.

The source was tumor tissue, collected from a patient who underwent chemoradiotherapy. The receptor was derived from a human donor with HPV-associated anogenital cancer. The chain is built from TRBV5-6 and TRBJ2-5; D is unclear. The CDR3 nucleotides read TGTGCCAGCAGCTTAAACCAAGAGACCCAGTACTTC. This gives the protein CASSLNQETQYF. Drawing the rest from reference TRBV5-6 and TRBJ2-5, the complete variable domain is DAGVTQSPTHLIKTRGQQVTLRCSPKSGHDTVSWYQQALGQGPQFIFQYYEEEERQRGNFPDRFSGHQFPNYSSELNVNALLLGDSALYLCASSLNQETQYFGPGTRLLVL.